The source of this T cell receptor (beta chain) is a study of response to subunit inactivated influenza vaccine. Study-wide results and caveats: Each seasonal flu vaccination may recruit only limited new T cells, authors suggested.

Notes on this clonotype: The antigen is unknown.

Each CDR3 protein is one row after TCRdb ran MiXCR on the RT-PCR reads. The table records hundreds of thousands of distinct CDR3 sequences, 12% of them present only once. This receptor was obtained from a man aged 50-60 years who received an inactivated influenza vaccine. The sequencing here drew on PBMCs from blood, taken on the day of vaccination.

The DNA of the CDR3 is TGTGCCAGCAGTTTAGTGGAGACTAGCGGAGAGCAGTTCTTC. Residues: CASSLVETSGEQFF. This sequence joins TRBV12-3 or TRBV12-4 and TRBJ2-1, with 9 positions matching TRBD2. The V segment lost 1 base and the J segment 10 bases; nucleotides outside the gene matches: 5. The CDR3 loop spans 14 amino acids.